This is a list of T cell receptor beta chains from one sample in a study of cytomegalovirus exposure and HLA in healthy donors. TCRdb's copy holds only in-frame clones and misses some; the assay was immunoSEQ multiplex PCR. Listed are 100,000 to 150,000 clones; 2.5% to 3% falls within the top ten. The material sequenced was PBMCs. Receptor source: a man aged 30-40 years in good health and CMV-seronegative. Both conserved end residues are part of each CDR3. Each record gives: D gene, J gene, V gene, CDR3 protein, CDR3 DNA. A D gene is named only where the DNA matches it firmly.

d_call: TRBD2
j_call: TRBJ2-3
v_call: TRBV5-1
cdr3_aa: CASNLLAGDPDTQYF
cdr3_nt: TGCGCCAGCAACCTACTAGCGGGAGATCCAGATACGCAGTATTTT

d_call: TRBD2
j_call: TRBJ2-3
v_call: TRBV6-4
cdr3_aa: CASTPQAGGFDTQYF
cdr3_nt: TGTGCCAGCACCCCCCAAGCGGGAGGTTTCGATACGCAGTATTTT

d_call: .
j_call: TRBJ2-7
v_call: TRBV28
cdr3_aa: CASRSTYEQYF
cdr3_nt: TGTGCCAGCAGGTCCACCTACGAGCAGTACTTC

d_call: TRBD2
j_call: TRBJ2-7
v_call: TRBV7-9
cdr3_aa: CASSLGLAGFYEQYF
cdr3_nt: TGTGCCAGCAGCTTAGGACTAGCGGGGTTCTACGAGCAGTACTTC

d_call: .
j_call: TRBJ2-7
v_call: TRBV19
cdr3_aa: CASSRVGAHEQYF
cdr3_nt: TGTGCCAGTAGTCGCGTGGGGGCCCACGAGCAGTACTTC

d_call: .
j_call: TRBJ1-6
v_call: TRBV11-2
cdr3_aa: CASSLVTGSSYNSPLHF
cdr3_nt: TGTGCCAGCAGCTTAGTCACGGGTAGCTCCTATAATTCACCCCTCCACTTT

d_call: TRBD1
j_call: TRBJ1-1
v_call: TRBV7-9
cdr3_aa: CASNEDTGVTTEAFF
cdr3_nt: TGTGCCAGCAACGAAGATACAGGGGTTACCACTGAAGCTTTCTTT

d_call: .
j_call: TRBJ2-7
v_call: TRBV6-1
cdr3_aa: CASSSYRVGNYEQYF
cdr3_nt: TGTGCCAGCAGTTCTTACAGGGTTGGGAACTACGAGCAGTACTTC

d_call: TRBD2
j_call: TRBJ2-5
v_call: TRBV9
cdr3_aa: CASSAGLPYEVQETQYF
cdr3_nt: TGTGCCAGCAGCGCGGGACTACCATACGAGGTACAAGAGACCCAGTACTTC

d_call: TRBD1
j_call: TRBJ2-7
v_call: TRBV18
cdr3_aa: CASSPQKGQGVHEQYF
cdr3_nt: TGTGCCAGCTCACCACAGAAGGGACAGGGGGTCCACGAGCAGTACTTC

d_call: TRBD2
j_call: TRBJ2-1
v_call: TRBV19
cdr3_aa: CASSITGGSYNEQFF
cdr3_nt: TGTGCCAGTAGTATCACGGGAGGATCCTACAATGAGCAGTTCTTC

d_call: TRBD1
j_call: TRBJ2-1
v_call: TRBV28
cdr3_aa: CATDDRASYNEQFF
cdr3_nt: TGTGCCACCGATGACAGGGCCTCCTACAATGAGCAGTTCTTC

d_call: TRBD2
j_call: TRBJ2-1
v_call: TRBV2
cdr3_aa: CASSERGLAVYNEQFF
cdr3_nt: TGTGCCAGCAGTGAACGAGGACTAGCGGTATACAATGAGCAGTTCTTC

d_call: .
j_call: TRBJ1-1
v_call: TRBV27
cdr3_aa: CASSPGGRRTEAFF
cdr3_nt: TGTGCCAGCAGTCCCGGGGGGCGGAGGACTGAAGCTTTCTTT

d_call: .
j_call: TRBJ1-5
v_call: TRBV9
cdr3_aa: CAPSGKVQPQHF
cdr3_nt: TGTGCCCCATCCGGGAAGGTTCAGCCCCAGCATTTT

d_call: TRBD1
j_call: TRBJ1-4
v_call: TRBV7-9
cdr3_aa: CASSLVSGTGSEKLFF
cdr3_nt: TGTGCCAGCAGCTTAGTAAGCGGGACAGGGAGTGAAAAACTGTTTTTT

d_call: .
j_call: TRBJ1-6
v_call: TRBV21-1
cdr3_aa: CASSNGEPELYSPLHF
cdr3_nt: TGTGCCAGCAGCAACGGGGAACCGGAATTGTATTCACCCCTCCACTTT

d_call: TRBD1
j_call: TRBJ1-1
v_call: TRBV5-1
cdr3_aa: CASSRGGQGGSAEAFF
cdr3_nt: TGCGCCAGCAGCAGGGGGGGACAGGGGGGTTCCGCTGAAGCTTTCTTT

d_call: .
j_call: TRBJ1-4
v_call: TRBV4-1
cdr3_aa: CASSQEGAAINEKLFF
cdr3_nt: TGCGCCAGCAGCCAAGAGGGGGCGGCGATTAATGAAAAACTGTTTTTT

d_call: TRBD2
j_call: TRBJ2-4
v_call: TRBV9
cdr3_aa: CASSSGGAGNIQYF
cdr3_nt: TGTGCCAGCAGTTCCGGGGGGGCGGGAAACATTCAGTACTTC

d_call: TRBD1
j_call: TRBJ2-5
v_call: TRBV15
cdr3_aa: CATSQPGQGETQYF
cdr3_nt: TGTGCCACCAGCCAACCGGGACAGGGAGAGACCCAGTACTTC

d_call: .
j_call: TRBJ1-1
v_call: TRBV18
cdr3_aa: CASSMEREAFF
cdr3_nt: TGTGCCAGCTCAATGGAGAGAGAAGCTTTCTTT

d_call: .
j_call: TRBJ1-1
v_call: TRBV7-9
cdr3_aa: CASRESRGGGNTEAFF
cdr3_nt: TGTGCCAGCAGAGAGAGTCGTGGGGGAGGGAACACTGAAGCTTTCTTT

d_call: TRBD1
j_call: TRBJ2-1
v_call: TRBV4-3
cdr3_aa: CASSQEPRGLEQFF
cdr3_nt: TGCGCCAGCAGCCAAGAACCCAGGGGGCTTGAGCAGTTCTTC